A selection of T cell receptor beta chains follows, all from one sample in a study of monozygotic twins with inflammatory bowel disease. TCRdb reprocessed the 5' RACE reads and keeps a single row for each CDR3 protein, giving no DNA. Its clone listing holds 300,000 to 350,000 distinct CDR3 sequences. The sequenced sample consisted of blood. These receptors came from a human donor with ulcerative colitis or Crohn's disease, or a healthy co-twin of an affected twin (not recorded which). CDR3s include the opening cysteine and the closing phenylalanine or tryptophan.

cdr3_aa: CASSPGTSGKGEQFF
j_call: TRBJ2-1
v_call: TRBV5-1

cdr3_aa: CASSLGDPRVNEQYF
j_call: TRBJ2-7
v_call: TRBV5-1

cdr3_aa: CASSLGGVSNSPLHF
j_call: TRBJ1-6
v_call: TRBV5-1

cdr3_aa: CASSQSAEKIDPWGYEQYF
j_call: TRBJ2-7
v_call: TRBV23-1

cdr3_aa: CASRLLAGGTDTQYF
j_call: TRBJ2-3
v_call: TRBV5-1

cdr3_aa: CASRFSGANVLTF
j_call: TRBJ2-6
v_call: TRBV19

cdr3_aa: CSARTPGRVTQPQHF
j_call: TRBJ1-5
v_call: TRBV20-1

cdr3_aa: CASSPGQGYGYTF
j_call: TRBJ1-2
v_call: TRBV12-3/TRBV12-4

cdr3_aa: CSASGTSERAYEQYF
j_call: TRBJ2-7
v_call: TRBV29-1

cdr3_aa: CASSLQPGQGTYGYTF
j_call: TRBJ1-2
v_call: TRBV6-5

cdr3_aa: CASSLRESVGTGNQPQHF
j_call: TRBJ1-5
v_call: TRBV4-1

cdr3_aa: CSAKGGDVGTGELFF
j_call: TRBJ2-2
v_call: TRBV20-1

cdr3_aa: CATSTGGSSTDTQYF
j_call: TRBJ2-3
v_call: TRBV15